This T cell receptor (beta chain) was obtained from a study of blood T cell repertoires in COVID-19 (dated by TCRdb to 2020 to 2021). Broadly, across the study: The collaborator samples originated in the United States, Italy and Spain and spanned the acute and convalescent phases of COVID-19. The material from the prospective study consisted of cDNA or gDNA derived from T cells, B-cell-depleted T cells, or PBMCs. Subjects who had been exposed to COVID-19, were actively infected with it, or had recovered from it provided the deeply sampled blood TCRbeta repertoires that made up the dataset. The repertoires were released in a freely available public database meant as a resource for research on the immune response to SARS-CoV-2. The samples were drawn from two sources: the first 160 participants of the ongoing ImmuneRACE study, and some 1,300 subjects contributed by 6 global collaborators. Nearly every sample came with metadata listing a de-identified subject ID, COVID-19 status, age in years and sex. Where HLA class I and class II types were available, the types were taken from metadata supplied by the sample provider, not from assay-based typing. Overall study outcomes, separate from this receptor: The quantity of clinical and demographic metadata differed by source and by participant and was supplied without curation.

TCRbeta CDR3 regions were amplified from genomic DNA using the immunoSEQ Assay, a bias-controlled multiplex PCR. As for the original processing: Nucleated cell counts per sample were estimated from amplification of reference gene primers within the assay. Sequence reads were collapsed and filtered to measure the absolute abundance of every unique TCRbeta CDR3 rearrangement. For each sample, productive Simpson clonality was calculated as the square root of Simpson's diversity index across productive rearrangements. TCRdb holds this immuneACCESS table with in-frame rearrangements only. Some clones are missing; in checked studies, unresolved V genes explain under half, and the rest has no known cause. V and J calls and clone size come straight from that table; D and trimming were deduced from the DNA. The table for this sample lists 250,000 to 300,000 clones; more than 85% of them were counted only once. Of the sample, about 4% is held by the ten largest clones.

Details on this clone: Its antigen target is currently unknown. The record has no base qualities; no much larger clone is one base away.

The collaborating institutions used their own protocols to collect whole blood in K2EDTA tubes. Collaborator samples were shipped for TCRbeta analysis as frozen whole blood, isolated PBMCs, or DNA extracted from either sample type. V is cut by 8 bases and J by 4 bases, and the space between the germline ends is 20 bases. The germline V gene supplies CDR1 SQVTM and CDR2 ANQGSEA. CDR3 length: 14 amino acids, cysteine to phenylalanine. Of the read, only the CDR3 DNA is kept; its 42 bases are in frame from base 1. The chain joins TRBV29-1 to TRBJ2-5; perhaps TRBD1 is the D gene, with 6 bases matching. This receptor was taken from a man younger than 35 with active or convalescent COVID-19. Input material: peripheral blood. The DNA sequence reads TGCAGCATTTGTCCGAACAGGGTGGCAGAGACCCAGTACTTC. The encoded protein is CSICPNRVAETQYF.